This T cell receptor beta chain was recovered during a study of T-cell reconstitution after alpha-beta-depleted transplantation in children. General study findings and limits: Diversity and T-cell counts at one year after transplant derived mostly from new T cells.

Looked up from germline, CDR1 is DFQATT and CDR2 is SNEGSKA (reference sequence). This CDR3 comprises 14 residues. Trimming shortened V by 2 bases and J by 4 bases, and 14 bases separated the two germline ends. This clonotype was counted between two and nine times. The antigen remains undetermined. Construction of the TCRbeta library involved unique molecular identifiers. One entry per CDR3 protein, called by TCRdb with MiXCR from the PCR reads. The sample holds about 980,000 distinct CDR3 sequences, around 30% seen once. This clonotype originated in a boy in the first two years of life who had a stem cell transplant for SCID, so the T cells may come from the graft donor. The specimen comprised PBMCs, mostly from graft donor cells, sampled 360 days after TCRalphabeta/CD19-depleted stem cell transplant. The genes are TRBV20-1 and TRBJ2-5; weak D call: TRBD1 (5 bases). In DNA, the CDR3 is TGCAGTGCTAGACAGGACATCGCGCGAGAGACCCAGTACTTC. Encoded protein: CSARQDIARETQYF.